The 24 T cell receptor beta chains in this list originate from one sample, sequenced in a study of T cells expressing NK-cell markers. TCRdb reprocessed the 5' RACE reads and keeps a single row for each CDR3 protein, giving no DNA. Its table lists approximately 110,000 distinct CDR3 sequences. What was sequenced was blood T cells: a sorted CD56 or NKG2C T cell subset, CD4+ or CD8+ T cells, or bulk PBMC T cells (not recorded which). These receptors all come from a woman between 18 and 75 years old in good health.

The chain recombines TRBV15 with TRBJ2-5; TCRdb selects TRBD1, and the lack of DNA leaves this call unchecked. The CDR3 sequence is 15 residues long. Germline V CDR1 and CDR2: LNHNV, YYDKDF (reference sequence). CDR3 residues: CATTRGRGWQETQYF.

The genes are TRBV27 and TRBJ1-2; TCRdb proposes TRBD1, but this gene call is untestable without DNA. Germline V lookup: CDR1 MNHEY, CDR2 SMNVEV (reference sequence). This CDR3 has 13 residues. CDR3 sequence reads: CASSLTGSFGYTF.

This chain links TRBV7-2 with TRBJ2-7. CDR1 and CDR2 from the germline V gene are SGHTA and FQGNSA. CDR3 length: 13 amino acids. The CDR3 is CASSFGSAYEQYF.

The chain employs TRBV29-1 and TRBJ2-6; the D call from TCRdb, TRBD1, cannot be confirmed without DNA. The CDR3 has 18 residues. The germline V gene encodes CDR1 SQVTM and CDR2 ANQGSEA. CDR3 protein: CSVEFVQGQVSGANVLTF.

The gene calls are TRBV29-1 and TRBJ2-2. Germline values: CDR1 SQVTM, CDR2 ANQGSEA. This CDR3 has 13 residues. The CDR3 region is CSVGGRDTGELFF.

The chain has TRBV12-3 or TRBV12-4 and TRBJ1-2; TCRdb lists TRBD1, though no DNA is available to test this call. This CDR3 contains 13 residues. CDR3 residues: CASSTQGDYGYTF.

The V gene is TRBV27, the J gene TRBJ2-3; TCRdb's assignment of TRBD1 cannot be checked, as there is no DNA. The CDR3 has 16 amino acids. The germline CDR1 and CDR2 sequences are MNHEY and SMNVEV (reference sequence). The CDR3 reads CASSELGGLSTDTQYF.

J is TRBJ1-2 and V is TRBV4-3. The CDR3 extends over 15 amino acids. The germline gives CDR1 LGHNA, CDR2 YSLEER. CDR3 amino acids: CASSQESQANYGYTF.

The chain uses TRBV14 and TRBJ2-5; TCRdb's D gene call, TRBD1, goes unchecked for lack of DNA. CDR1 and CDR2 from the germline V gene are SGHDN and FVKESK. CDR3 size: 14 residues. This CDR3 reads CASSQDPGEETQYF.

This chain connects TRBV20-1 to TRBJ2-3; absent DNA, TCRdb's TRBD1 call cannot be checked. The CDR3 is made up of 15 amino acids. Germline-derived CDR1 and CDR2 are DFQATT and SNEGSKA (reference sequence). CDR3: CSSQLRDPYTDTQYF.

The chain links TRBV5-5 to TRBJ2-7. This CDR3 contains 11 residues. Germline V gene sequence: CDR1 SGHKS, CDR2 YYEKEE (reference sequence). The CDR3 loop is CASSLMHEQYF.

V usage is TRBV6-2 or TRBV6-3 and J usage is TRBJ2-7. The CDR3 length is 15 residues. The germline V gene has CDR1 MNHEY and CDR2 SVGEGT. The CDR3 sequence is CASSRQGRWSYEQYF.

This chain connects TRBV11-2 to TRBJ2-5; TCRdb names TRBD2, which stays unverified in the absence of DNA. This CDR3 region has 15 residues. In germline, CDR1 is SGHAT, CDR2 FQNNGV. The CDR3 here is CASGLGLADQETQYF.

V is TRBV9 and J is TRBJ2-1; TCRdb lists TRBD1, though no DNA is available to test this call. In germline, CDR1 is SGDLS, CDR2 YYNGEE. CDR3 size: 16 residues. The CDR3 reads CASSVNRDSPYNEQFF.

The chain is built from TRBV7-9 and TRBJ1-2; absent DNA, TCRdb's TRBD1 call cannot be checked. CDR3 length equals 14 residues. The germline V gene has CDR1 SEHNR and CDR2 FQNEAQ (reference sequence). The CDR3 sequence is CASSFPGHIYGYTF.

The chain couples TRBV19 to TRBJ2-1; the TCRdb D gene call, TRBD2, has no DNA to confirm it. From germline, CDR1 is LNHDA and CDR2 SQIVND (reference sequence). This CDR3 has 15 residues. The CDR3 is CASSIRTSETDEQFF.

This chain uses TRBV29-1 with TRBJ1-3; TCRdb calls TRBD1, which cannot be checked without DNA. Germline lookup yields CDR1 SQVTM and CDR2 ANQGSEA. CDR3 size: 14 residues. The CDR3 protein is CSVGTGPSGNTIYF.

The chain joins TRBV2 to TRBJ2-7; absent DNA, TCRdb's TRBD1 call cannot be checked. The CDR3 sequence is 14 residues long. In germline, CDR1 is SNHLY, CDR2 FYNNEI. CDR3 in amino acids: CASSANSGTYEQYF. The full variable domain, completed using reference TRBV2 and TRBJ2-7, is EPEVTQTPSHQVTQMGQEVILRCVPISNHLYFYWYRQILGQKVEFLVSFYNNEISEKSEIFDDQFSVERPDGSNFTLKIRSTKLEDSAMYFCASSANSGTYEQYFGPGTRLTVT.

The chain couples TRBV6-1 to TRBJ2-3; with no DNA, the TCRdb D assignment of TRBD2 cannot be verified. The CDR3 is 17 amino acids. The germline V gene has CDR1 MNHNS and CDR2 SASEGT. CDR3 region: CASSRYFSGSTTDTQYF.

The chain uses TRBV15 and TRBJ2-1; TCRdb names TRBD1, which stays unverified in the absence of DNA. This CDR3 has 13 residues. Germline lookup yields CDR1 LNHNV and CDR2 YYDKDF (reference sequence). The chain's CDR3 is CATSSADSTEQFF.

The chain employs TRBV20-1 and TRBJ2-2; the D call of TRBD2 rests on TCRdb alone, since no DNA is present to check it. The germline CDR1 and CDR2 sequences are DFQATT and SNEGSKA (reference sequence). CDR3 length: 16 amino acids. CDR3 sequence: CSAKTSSGRAIGELFF.

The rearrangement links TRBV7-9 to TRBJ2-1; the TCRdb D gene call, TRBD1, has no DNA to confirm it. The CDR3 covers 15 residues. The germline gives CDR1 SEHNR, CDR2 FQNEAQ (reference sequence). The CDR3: CASSERTGYMNEQFF.

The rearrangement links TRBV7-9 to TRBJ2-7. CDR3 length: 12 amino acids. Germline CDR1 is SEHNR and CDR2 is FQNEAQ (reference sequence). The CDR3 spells CASSSLSYEQYF.

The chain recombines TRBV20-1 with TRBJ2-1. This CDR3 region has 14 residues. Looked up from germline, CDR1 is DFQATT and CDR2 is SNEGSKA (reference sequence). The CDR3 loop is CSATESGSYNEQFF.